Listed here are 24 T cell receptor beta chains from one sample, sequenced in a study of T cell responses to AZD1222 COVID-19 vaccine. Here immunoSEQ multiplex PCR was the method, and the copy in TCRdb shows in-frame clones only, minus some. The sample lists over 100,000 clones, 87% occurring once. Sample: peripheral blood, taken on day 0 of AZD1222 vaccination. Receptors originate from an adult in good health.

V gene TRBV30 combines with J gene TRBJ2-5, with D maybe TRBD2 (6 bases). This CDR3 has 12 amino acids. Germline V gives CDR1 GTSNPN, CDR2 SVGIG (reference sequence). Trimming shortened V by 3 bases and J by 5 bases, and 10 bases separated the two germline ends. CDR3 in DNA: TGTGCCTGGAGCCAAGGGAGGGAGACCCAGTACTTC. This codes for CAWSQGRETQYF. Full variable domain (remainder filled in from reference TRBV30 and TRBJ2-5): SQTIHQWPATLVQPVGSPLSLECTVEGTSNPNLYWYRQAAGRGLQLLFYSVGIGQISSEVPQNLSASRPQDRQFILSSKKLLLSDSGFYLCAWSQGRETQYFGPGTRLLVL.

The chain combines TRBV4-3 with TRBJ2-1; D may match TRBD1 or TRBD2 (6 bases each). Deletions cut 4 bases from V and 8 bases from J, with 24 bases between. CDR1 is LGHNA, CDR2 YSLEER, per germline. The CDR3 consists of 17 residues. In DNA form, the CDR3 reads TGCGCCAGCAGCCCCTCGGGGGCGTTGGGGGAGTCGGATGAGCAGTTCTTC. This translates into CASSPSGALGESDEQFF.

This chain connects TRBV28 to TRBJ2-7, with D uncertain. The CDR3 is made up of 12 amino acids. V lost 3 bases and J 3 bases, leaving 6 bases between the germline ends. Per germline, CDR1 MDHEN and CDR2 SYDVKM. The DNA of the CDR3 is TGTGCCAGCAGTTTGCCGGGCTACGAGCAGTACTTC. Translated: CASSLPGYEQYF.

The chain carries TRBV28 and TRBJ1-2; D unclear. The V end lost 2 bases, the J end lost 8 bases, and 12 bases lay between the germline ends. The CDR3 is made up of 13 amino acids. Germline CDR1 is MDHEN and CDR2 is SYDVKM. The CDR3 protein is CASSLLSRRGYTF. DNA for the CDR3: TGTGCCAGCAGTTTACTATCCCGACGAGGCTACACCTTC.

This clone came up once. The chain uses TRBV5-4 and TRBJ2-2, with 7 nucleotides matching TRBD2. From germline, CDR1 is SGHNT and CDR2 YYREEE (reference sequence). The CDR3 is made up of 16 amino acids. V was pared by 4 bases and J by 1 base, with 7 bases of the junction left unmatched. CDR3: CASSQGLVWNTGELFF. The CDR3 nucleotides read TGTGCCAGCAGCCAAGGACTAGTCTGGAACACCGGGGAGCTGTTTTTT.

The V and J genes are TRBV7-2 and TRBJ2-7; TRBD2 matches at 8 bases. J was trimmed by 2 bases and V by 7 bases; bases with no gene match: 7. CDR1 is SGHTA, CDR2 FQGNSA, per germline. This CDR3 region has 14 residues. CDR3 in amino acids: CASKYGRGAYEQYF. In DNA form, the CDR3 reads TGTGCCAGCAAGTATGGGCGGGGGGCCTACGAGCAGTACTTC.

J is TRBJ1-1 and V is TRBV19, with 9 bases lining up with TRBD1. The CDR3 length is 16 residues. Germline CDR1 LNHDA, CDR2 SQIVND (reference sequence). J gave up 7 bases and V 4 bases, and 13 bases lay outside the gene matches. The CDR3 reads CASSTVAGTGFGEAFF. The CDR3 nucleotides are TGTGCCAGTAGTACTGTTGCCGGGACAGGGTTTGGTGAAGCTTTCTTT.

This CDR3 is CASRVLAGGDNEQFF. The CDR3 DNA sequence: TGTGCCAGTAGGGTACTAGCGGGAGGGGACAATGAGCAGTTCTTC. The J gene is TRBJ2-1, the V gene TRBV19; 13 nucleotides align to TRBD2. V dropped 6 bases and J dropped 5; count of bases not matched to a gene: 4. Germline-derived CDR1 and CDR2 are LNHDA and SQIVND (reference sequence). The CDR3 is 15 residues long. The full variable domain, its missing parts supplied by reference TRBV19 and TRBJ2-1, is DGGITQSPKYLFRKEGQNVTLSCEQNLNHDAMYWYRQDPGQGLRLIYYSQIVNDFQKGDIAEGYSVSREKKESFPLTVTSAQKNPTAFYLCASRVLAGGDNEQFFGPGTRLTVL.

This chain connects TRBV19 to TRBJ1-2; a possible D gene is TRBD1 (5 bases). CDR1 LNHDA and CDR2 SQIVND come from the germline V gene (reference sequence). V was cut by 0 bases and J by 7 bases, with 21 bases left in between. The CDR3 has 17 residues. This CDR3 reads CASSIDLRPNMRGGYTF. The CDR3 nucleotides are TGTGCCAGTAGTATAGATCTCCGGCCGAACATGAGGGGTGGCTACACCTTC. Full variable domain (rest looked up from reference TRBV19 and TRBJ1-2): DGGITQSPKYLFRKEGQNVTLSCEQNLNHDAMYWYRQDPGQGLRLIYYSQIVNDFQKGDIAEGYSVSREKKESFPLTVTSAQKNPTAFYLCASSIDLRPNMRGGYTFGSGTRLTVV.

This clone was observed a handful of times. CDR3 nucleotide sequence: TGTGCCAGCAGCTTGGGGGGGTCAGGGTACAATTCACCCCTCCACTTT. Translating gives CASSLGGSGYNSPLHF. The chain employs TRBV5-8 and TRBJ1-6; weak D call: TRBD1 (5 bases). Germline CDR1 and CDR2: SGHTS and YDEGEE. The CDR3 totals 16 residues. V lost 0 bases and J lost 7, with 14 bases in between.

This chain uses TRBV12-3 or TRBV12-4 with TRBJ2-5, with D unresolved. V was clipped by 6 bases and J by 4 bases, with 9 bases between them. The CDR3 is 12 amino acids. The CDR3 DNA is TGTGCCAGCAGCCCCCCCGGAGAGACCCAGTACTTC. Translation: CASSPPGETQYF.

The V call is TRBV29-1, the J call TRBJ2-7; the match to TRBD1 covers 11 bases. This CDR3 has 16 residues. Per the germline V gene, CDR1 is SQVTM and CDR2 is ANQGSEA. Trimming removed 0 bases from V and 4 bases from J; junction bases left unmatched: 8. CDR3 in amino acids: CSVEDRGQGAIYEQYF. CDR3 sequence (DNA): TGCAGCGTTGAAGATCGTGGACAGGGGGCGATATACGAGCAGTACTTC.

The rearrangement uses TRBV15 and TRBJ2-1; 12 bases agree with TRBD2. The germline gives CDR1 LNHNV, CDR2 YYDKDF (reference sequence). Trimming removed 6 bases from V and 10 bases from J; junction bases left unmatched: 13. CDR3 length equals 16 residues. DNA for the CDR3: TGTGCCACCAGTAAGGGATCGACTAGCGGGAGTAACGAGCAGTTCTTC. Encoded protein: CATSKGSTSGSNEQFF.

This clone was detected only once. Other DNA variants within this sample encode the same CDR3. This rearrangement joins TRBV9 to TRBJ1-1; D is possibly TRBD1 (6 bases). Trimming took 0 bases from V and 0 from J, leaving 12 bases between them. Per the germline V gene, CDR1 is SGDLS and CDR2 is YYNGEE. This CDR3 is built from 16 residues. The CDR3 sequence is CASSVGTDLMNTEAFF. The CDR3 nucleotides are TGTGCCAGCAGCGTAGGGACAGACCTCATGAACACTGAAGCTTTCTTT. The entire variable domain, with the rest obtained from reference TRBV9 and TRBJ1-1, is as follows: DSGVTQTPKHLITATGQRVTLRCSPRSGDLSVYWYQQSLDQGLQFLIQYYNGEERAKGNILERFSAQQFPDLHSELNLSSLELGDSALYFCASSVGTDLMNTEAFFGQGTRLTVV.

The chain carries TRBV29-1 and TRBJ2-4; the D is unclear. V lost 4 bases and J lost 5, with 3 bases in between. Germline-derived CDR1 and CDR2 are SQVTM and ANQGSEA. This CDR3 has 10 residues. The DNA for the CDR3 is TGCAGCGTTGCGGAAAACATTCAGTACTTC. Encoded protein: CSVAENIQYF.

The rearrangement joins TRBV10-3 to TRBJ1-1; no reliable D call. V lost 2 bases and J lost 5, with 9 bases in between. The length of the CDR3 is 13 residues. Germline V gene data show CDR1 as ENHRY and CDR2 as SYGVKD. DNA for the CDR3: TGTGCCATCAGTGAGGATCGGGAGACTGAAGCTTTCTTT. It codes for CAISEDRETEAFF.

V and J are TRBV10-3 and TRBJ1-2; D is possibly TRBD1 (5 bases). V dropped 6 bases and J dropped 2 bases, with 10 bases sitting between them. This CDR3 region has 13 residues. CDR1 is ENHRY and CDR2 is SYGVKD in the germline V gene. The CDR3 here is CAIRTDSNYGYTF. The CDR3 region has the DNA TGTGCCATCAGAACAGACAGCAACTATGGCTACACCTTC.

This clone was seen a few times. The chain carries TRBV5-4 and TRBJ1-3; D remains unclear. Germline CDR1 is SGHNT and CDR2 is YYREEE (reference sequence). Trimming left V 0 bases short and J 0 bases short, with 10 bases between. The CDR3 runs 16 residues. The CDR3 nucleotides read TGTGCCAGCAGCTTGGGGGCGCCTGACTCTGGAAACACCATATATTTT. Amino acids: CASSLGAPDSGNTIYF. Complete variable domain (other parts from reference TRBV5-4 and TRBJ1-3): ETGVTQSPTHLIKTRGQQVTLRCSSQSGHNTVSWYQQALGQGPQFIFQYYREEENGRGNFPPRFSGLQFPNYSSELNVNALELDDSALYLCASSLGAPDSGNTIYFGEGSWLTVV.

A word on this clone: One end of the junction is discordant with germline, which a read error may explain. Other DNA sequences in the same sample also yield this CDR3. The J gene is TRBJ2-2, the V gene TRBV19, with TRBD1 as a possible D gene (8 bases). The CDR3 is made up of 18 amino acids. From germline, CDR1 is LNHDA and CDR2 SQIVND (reference sequence). The CDR3 DNA reads as TGTGCCAGTAGTACTCGGACAGGGAGGGGCTCGAATACCGGGGAGCTGTTTTTT. It codes for CASSTRTGRGSNTGELFF.

This sequence joins TRBV10-3 and TRBJ2-5; D not resolved. The CDR3 is made up of 12 amino acids. Deletions cut 4 bases from V and 2 bases from J, with 5 bases between. Germline-derived CDR1 and CDR2 are ENHRY and SYGVKD. In DNA, the CDR3 is TGTGCCATCAGTGGCCTACAAGAGACCCAGTACTTC. It yields the protein CAISGLQETQYF.

V is TRBV5-1 and J is TRBJ1-4; 10 nucleotides align to TRBD1. The V gene end was trimmed by 4 bases and the J gene end by 6 bases; junction bases not matched to a gene: 3. The germline CDR1 and CDR2 sequences are SGHRS and YFSETQ. The CDR3 covers 14 residues. CDR3 in DNA: TGCGCCAGCAGCGTGGACAGGGGGGATGAAAAACTGTTTTTT. Protein sequence: CASSVDRGDEKLFF.

J is TRBJ1-3 and V is TRBV7-2, with 9 bases matching TRBD1. With V trimmed by 6 bases and J by 0 bases, 3 bases remained unmatched. The CDR3 sequence is 15 residues long. Looked up from germline, CDR1 is SGHTA and CDR2 is FQGNSA. The chain's CDR3 is CASRRDRVSGNTIYF. The CDR3, as DNA: TGTGCCAGCAGACGGGACAGGGTCTCTGGAAACACCATATATTTT.

The genes are TRBV19 and TRBJ1-4; TRBD1 agrees at 7 bases. Germline loops: CDR1 LNHDA, CDR2 SQIVND (reference sequence). The V gene end was trimmed by 2 bases and the J gene end by 3 bases; junction bases not matched to a gene: 0. This CDR3 has 14 residues. As DNA, the CDR3 is TGTGCCAGTAGTATAACAGGGGCTAATGAAAAACTGTTTTTT. Translated, it gives CASSITGANEKLFF.

The chain joins TRBV5-1 to TRBJ2-2, with 10 positions matching TRBD1. This CDR3 has 16 amino acids. In germline, CDR1 is SGHRS, CDR2 YFSETQ. The V segment lost 1 base and the J segment 3 bases; nucleotides outside the gene matches: 3. The CDR3 coding sequence is TGCGCCAGCAGCTTGTATGGGACAGGGGACACCGGGGAGCTGTTTTTT. Amino acid sequence: CASSLYGTGDTGELFF.